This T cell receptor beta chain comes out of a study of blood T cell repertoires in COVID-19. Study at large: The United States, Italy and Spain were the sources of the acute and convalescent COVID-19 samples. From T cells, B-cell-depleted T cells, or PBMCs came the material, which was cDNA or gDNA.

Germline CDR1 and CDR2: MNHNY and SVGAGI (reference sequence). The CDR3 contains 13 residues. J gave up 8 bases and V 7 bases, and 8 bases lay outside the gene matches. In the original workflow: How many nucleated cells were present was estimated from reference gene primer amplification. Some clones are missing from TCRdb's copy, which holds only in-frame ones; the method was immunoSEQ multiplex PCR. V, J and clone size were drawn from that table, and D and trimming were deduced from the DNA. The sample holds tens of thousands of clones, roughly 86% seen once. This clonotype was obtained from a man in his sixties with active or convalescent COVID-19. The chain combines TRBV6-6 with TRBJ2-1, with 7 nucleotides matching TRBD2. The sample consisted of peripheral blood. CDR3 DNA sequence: TGTGCCAGCAAGCGGGGCCCTCCGGATGAGCAGTTCTTC. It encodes CASKRGPPDEQFF.